The T cell receptor beta chain described here comes from a study of blood T cell repertoires in COVID-19. At the level of the study: COVID-19 samples collected from the United States, Italy and Spain covered acute and convalescent phases. T cells, B-cell-depleted T cells, or PBMCs provided the cDNA or gDNA that served as material.

Sequenced by immunoSEQ multiplex PCR; TCRdb stores in-frame clones only, minus some. The sample carries 95,000 to 110,000 clones, less than 90% recorded once. Germline loops: CDR1 MDHEN, CDR2 SYDVKM. Trimming shortened V by 6 bases and J by 4 bases, and 12 bases separated the two germline ends. This CDR3 is 14 amino acids long. The sample consisted of peripheral blood. This receptor was identified in a human donor in a cohort sampled during active COVID-19. The gene calls are TRBV28 and TRBJ1-4; no firm D call. The CDR3 protein is CASSAHSLNEKLFF. CDR3 nucleotide sequence: TGTGCCAGCAGCGCCCATAGCCTTAATGAAAAACTGTTTTTT. The full variable domain, in which reference TRBV28 and TRBJ1-4 provide the parts outside the CDR3, is DVKVTQSSRYLVKRTGEKVFLECVQDMDHENMFWYRQDPGLGLRLIYFSYDVKMKEKGDIPEGYSVSREKKERFSLILESASTNQTSMYLCASSAHSLNEKLFFGSGTQLSVL.